The rows below give T cell receptor beta chains drawn from one sample of a study of CD8 T cells in ankylosing spondylitis. TCRdb redid the calling of the 5' RACE reads with MiXCR, one entry per CDR3 protein. This table holds more than 250,000 distinct CDR3 sequences, around 7.6% found once. The sequencing input was blood, either unsorted or a sorted T cell fraction (not recorded which). The receptor source for this set is a male donor with ankylosing spondylitis. Both conserved end residues are part of each CDR3. D genes are given only for firm matches. Expanded clones get a size class; other rows say once, few or many, or leave the size out.

>TRBJ1-2|many|TRBV29-1|.
TGCAGCGTTTTTGGTGGGAATAATAACTATGGCTACACCTTC
CSVFGGNNNYGYTF
>TRBJ2-6|many|TRBV10-3|.
TGTGCCATCAGTGAGGGACGGAGTCTCTCTGGGGCCAACGTCCTGACTTTC
CAISEGRSLSGANVLTF
>TRBJ2-7|few|TRBV7-2|.
TGTGCCAGCAGCTTAGATTGGGACATAGGCTACGAGCAGTACTTC
CASSLDWDIGYEQYF
>TRBJ2-1|few|TRBV3-1|TRBD2
TGTGCCAGCAGCCAACGGACTAGCGGTACCTACAATGAGCAGTTCTTC
CASSQRTSGTYNEQFF
>TRBJ2-1|.|TRBV7-3|TRBD2
TGTGCCAGCAGCGTATTAGCGGGAGGGCAGTATGAGCAGTTCTTC
CASSVLAGGQYEQFF
>TRBJ2-1|few|TRBV5-1|.
TGCGCCAGCACCCGGACTGGTGGACCGTTAAGCTCCTACAATGAGCAGTTCTTC
CASTRTGGPLSSYNEQFF
>TRBJ1-4|few|TRBV12-3/TRBV12-4|.
TGTGCCAGCAGTTTGGGACTTAATGAAAAACTGTTTTTT
CASSLGLNEKLFF
>TRBJ2-2|.|TRBV5-1|.
TGCGCCAGCAGCGCTACTAGTACGAGGACCGGGGAGCTGTTTTTT
CASSATSTRTGELFF
>TRBJ2-3|few|TRBV6-5|.
TGTGCCAGCAGTTTGGTGAAAGGGGGGGCAGATACGCAGTATTTT
CASSLVKGGADTQYF
>TRBJ2-7|.|TRBV29-1|.
TGCAGCGTTAGGCTTGCGGCGCACTACGAGCAGTACTTC
CSVRLAAHYEQYF
>TRBJ1-1|few|TRBV3-1|.
TGTGCCAGCAGCCAAGATCTGGGTCTGAGCGCTGAAGCTTTCTTT
CASSQDLGLSAEAFF
>TRBJ2-7|few|TRBV4-1|.
TGCGCCAGCAGCCAAGGGAACGGTTACGAGCAGTACTTC
CASSQGNGYEQYF
>TRBJ2-1|.|TRBV5-1|.
TGCGCCAGCAGCTTGTCTATAGGGGCCCCCCCGGAATACAATGAGCAGTTCTTC
CASSLSIGAPPEYNEQFF
>TRBJ2-1|many|TRBV10-3|TRBD2
TGTGCCATCAGTGAGTCAAGCGGGAGAGGTAATGAGCAGTTCTTC
CAISESSGRGNEQFF
>TRBJ2-3|.|TRBV3-1|.
TGTGCCAGCAGCCAAGACTACCAACGAACAGATACGCAGTATTTT
CASSQDYQRTDTQYF
>TRBJ2-5|many|TRBV18|.
TGTGCCAGCTCATCCACGATTCAAGAGACCCAGTACTTC
CASSSTIQETQYF
>TRBJ2-1|few|TRBV9|TRBD2
TGTGCCAGCAGCGTAGTAGGCGGGAGGGCCGAAGAGCAGTTCTTC
CASSVVGGRAEEQFF
>TRBJ2-1|.|TRBV20-1|.
TGCAGTGCTAGAGCTACAGGGAGGGACTACAATGAGCAGTTCTTC
CSARATGRDYNEQFF
>TRBJ2-7|many|TRBV29-1|TRBD2
TGCAGCGTTGAAGGGACTAGCGCCGGCTACGAGCAGTACTTC
CSVEGTSAGYEQYF
>TRBJ2-2|many|TRBV5-1|TRBD1
TGCGCCAGCAGGCCCGGGACAGACAACACCGGGGAGCTGTTTTTT
CASRPGTDNTGELFF
>TRBJ2-3|many|TRBV7-9|.
TGTGCCAGCAGCTCGACGCGGTCACCGACCACAGATACGCAGTATTTT
CASSSTRSPTTDTQYF
>TRBJ1-4|.|TRBV28|.
TGTGCCAGCACCCTAGTTGGGACGGTCCAAAATGAAAAACTGTTTTTT
CASTLVGTVQNEKLFF
>TRBJ2-1|many|TRBV7-2|.
TGTGCCAGCAGCTTGCCAGACTCCAACTCCTACAATGAGCAGTTCTTC
CASSLPDSNSYNEQFF
>TRBJ1-4|.|TRBV14|.
TGTGCCAGCAGTCAACTCAGGGGCTCTGAAAAACTGTTTTTT
CASSQLRGSEKLFF
>TRBJ2-3|.|TRBV24-1|.
TGTGCCACCAGTGATCCCGGACGAGGGACAGATACGCAGTATTTT
CATSDPGRGTDTQYF
>TRBJ2-3|few|TRBV7-9|.
TGTGCCAGCAGCGAGGGGCCTTTAAGAGATACGCAGTATTTT
CASSEGPLRDTQYF
>TRBJ2-2|.|TRBV9|.
TGTGCCAGCAGCGCCTCCAGCCAGGGAATACGCACCGGGGAGCTGTTTTTT
CASSASSQGIRTGELFF
>TRBJ2-5|.|TRBV19|.
TGTGCCAGTAGCCAAGGGGAAGAGACCCAGTACTTC
CASSQGEETQYF
>TRBJ2-1|.|TRBV7-9|.
TGTGCCAGCAGCCACCGTTCCTACAATGAGCAGTTCTTC
CASSHRSYNEQFF
>TRBJ2-1|many|TRBV4-1|TRBD2
TGCGCCAGCAGCCAATCTACTAGCGGGAGGAACTACAATGAGCAGTTCTTC
CASSQSTSGRNYNEQFF
>TRBJ2-7|.|TRBV18|.
TGTGCCAGCTCACCAGGGGGCAGTTTTCTCGAGCAGTACTTC
CASSPGGSFLEQYF
>TRBJ2-3|few|TRBV12-3/TRBV12-4|TRBD2
TGTGCCAGCGGGGCTAGCGGGACAGATACGCAGTATTTT
CASGASGTDTQYF
>TRBJ2-1|.|TRBV20-1|.
TGCAGTGCTAGAGACCGTGGCGTTTGGGTCTACAATGAGCAGTTCTTC
CSARDRGVWVYNEQFF
>TRBJ2-3|few|TRBV6-6|.
TGTGCCAGCAGTTCCTTTATCCCAGATACGCAGTATTTT
CASSSFIPDTQYF
>TRBJ1-2|.|TRBV20-1|TRBD1
TGCAGTGCTAGAGATCGGGCCGGGACAGGGTTTGGCTACACCTTC
CSARDRAGTGFGYTF
>TRBJ2-3|few|TRBV5-1|.
TGCGCCAGCAGCTTTGGCCGGGACAAAACAGATACGCAGTATTTT
CASSFGRDKTDTQYF
>TRBJ2-3|few|TRBV27|TRBD1
TGTGCCAGCAGCCCTTGGACAGGGGGTGGGGATACGCAGTATTTT
CASSPWTGGGDTQYF
>TRBJ1-2|few|TRBV14|TRBD1
TGTGCCAGCAGCCATGATACAGGGGGTTATGGCTACACCTTC
CASSHDTGGYGYTF
>TRBJ2-1|few|TRBV9|TRBD2
TGTGCCAGCAGCGTAGCGACCAGCGGGAGTGGTCTTGAGCAGTTCTTC
CASSVATSGSGLEQFF
>TRBJ2-2|.|TRBV5-8|TRBD1
TGTGCCAGCAGCAGGTATCCGGGACAGGAGACCGGGGAGCTGTTTTTT
CASSRYPGQETGELFF
>TRBJ1-1|few|TRBV7-3|TRBD1
TGTGCCAGCAGCTTCCAGGGGGCGGGATACACTGAAGCTTTCTTT
CASSFQGAGYTEAFF
>TRBJ2-2|few|TRBV5-1|TRBD1
TGCGCCAGCAGCGGGGACAGGGCTAACACCGGGGAGCTGTTTTTT
CASSGDRANTGELFF
>TRBJ2-5|.|TRBV7-8|.
TGTGCCAGCAGCTTAGAGTTGGGGGCGGGAGAGACCCAGTACTTC
CASSLELGAGETQYF
>TRBJ2-3|few|TRBV5-1|TRBD1
TGCGCCAGCAGCACCCGGGACAGGTCCACAGATACGCAGTATTTT
CASSTRDRSTDTQYF
>TRBJ2-7|.|TRBV30|TRBD2
TGTGCCTGGAGTTTGACTAGCGGGAGTGGTGAGCAGTACTTC
CAWSLTSGSGEQYF
>TRBJ1-1|many|TRBV2|TRBD1
TGTGCCAGCAGTCCAAGGGGGCAGGGGGTAGCTTTCTTT
CASSPRGQGVAFF